The 13 T cell receptor beta chains listed next were all sequenced from one sample in a study of T-cell memory formation after mild COVID-19. One entry per CDR3 protein, called by TCRdb with MiXCR from the 5' RACE reads. The sample has more than 120,000 distinct CDR3 sequences; 6% to 7% are singletons. Sequencing was performed on PBMCs or a T cell subset sorted from them (not recorded which). Every receptor here comes from an adult woman who had mild COVID-19 (a few samples of this study predate the infection). Cell type and time point are not known.

The chain couples TRBV4-2 to TRBJ1-1; D might be TRBD1 (5 bases). The CDR3 consists of 15 residues. CDR1 LGHNA and CDR2 YNFKEQ come from the germline V gene. The germline V and J ends were trimmed by 3 bases and 2 bases, with 13 bases remaining between them. The CDR3 nucleotides are TGTGCCAGCAGCCAGTCCGGCAGGGCAAACACTGAAGCTTTCTTT. Translation: CASSQSGRANTEAFF.

This clonotype has a count of ten or more. V is TRBV7-2 and J is TRBJ2-2; D is unclear. CDR1 is SGHTA and CDR2 is FQGNSA in the germline V gene. V gave up 5 bases and J gave up 1 base, with 8 bases separating them. CDR3 length equals 14 residues. CDR3 in amino acids: CASSPKKNTGELFF. The CDR3, as DNA: TGTGCCAGCAGCCCCAAGAAGAACACCGGGGAGCTGTTTTTT.

This clonotype was recorded many times. The V gene is TRBV9, the J gene TRBJ2-3, with 7 bases lining up with TRBD2. Germline-derived CDR1 and CDR2 are SGDLS and YYNGEE. Losses at the gene ends were 0 bases for V and 0 bases for J; bases not matched to a gene: 4. The CDR3 runs 16 residues. CDR3 amino acids: CASSVGGGASTDTQYF. In nucleotides, the CDR3 is TGTGCCAGCAGCGTAGGCGGGGGAGCTAGCACAGATACGCAGTATTTT.

This clonotype turned up a few times. The chain uses TRBV5-1 and TRBJ2-7, with TRBD2 identical over 8 bases. Germline CDR1 and CDR2: SGHRS and YFSETQ. Trimming took 0 bases from V and 6 from J; bases not matched to a gene: 5. The CDR3 has 14 amino acids. CDR3 amino acids: CASSLGELAGEQYF. Here the CDR3 DNA reads TGCGCCAGCAGCTTGGGGGAGCTAGCGGGCGAGCAGTACTTC.

There are many counts of this clonotype. This sequence joins TRBV20-1 and TRBJ1-1, with D tentatively TRBD1 (6 bases). The CDR3 length is 13 residues. Germline V gene data show CDR1 as DFQATT and CDR2 as SNEGSKA (reference sequence). The V and J ends lost 5 bases and 1 base respectively, with 11 bases between them. The CDR3 DNA reads as TGCAGTGCTCCACAGGGATCGAACACTGAAGCTTTCTTT. Translating gives CSAPQGSNTEAFF.

Only a few counts were recorded for this clonotype. The chain couples TRBV7-6 to TRBJ1-1, with unresolved D. CDR1 is SGHVS, CDR2 FNYEAQ, per germline. The CDR3 runs to 15 residues. V lost 0 bases to trimming and J lost 1 base, with 9 bases between them. CDR3 nucleotide sequence: TGTGCCAGCAGCTTAGCGGCGGGTCCGAACACTGAAGCTTTCTTT. Amino acids: CASSLAAGPNTEAFF.

The gene calls are TRBV12-3 or TRBV12-4 and TRBJ2-1; 8 nucleotides line up with TRBD2. After removal of 1 base from V and 5 bases from J, the junction contained 7 bases not matched to a gene. This CDR3 is built from 16 residues. CDR3 region: CASSLVAGIRDNEQFF. CDR3 in DNA: TGTGCCAGCAGTTTAGTAGCGGGAATCCGGGACAATGAGCAGTTCTTC.

This sequence joins TRBV7-9 and TRBJ1-2; TRBD1 is a possible D gene (6 bases). The V gene's germline CDR1 is SEHNR and CDR2 FQNEAQ (reference sequence). The CDR3 loop spans 16 amino acids. Trimming cost V 3 bases and J 6 bases, with 20 bases left between them. The chain's CDR3 is CASSLGFKQGEDGYTF. As DNA, the CDR3 is TGTGCCAGCAGCTTGGGTTTCAAACAGGGTGAGGATGGCTACACCTTC.

This clonotype was seen ten or more times. The V call is TRBV10-3, the J call TRBJ2-7; D not certain. V shed 0 bases and J shed 0 bases, with 9 bases lying between them. Germline V gives CDR1 ENHRY, CDR2 SYGVKD. The CDR3 runs to 15 residues. For the CDR3, the DNA is TGTGCCATCAGTGAGTCGAAGGGCCACTCCTACGAGCAGTACTTC. This translates into CAISESKGHSYEQYF.

This clonotype was detected ten times or more. The J gene is TRBJ2-2, the V gene TRBV20-1; no firm D call. V lost 5 bases, J lost 6 bases, and 13 bases lay in between. CDR1 is DFQATT, CDR2 SNEGSKA, per germline (reference sequence). The CDR3 spans 13 residues. The CDR3 coding sequence is TGCAGTGCTCCGAGGCTCCATGCCGGGGAGCTGTTTTTT. It translates to CSAPRLHAGELFF.

Many counts were recorded for this clonotype. The chain carries TRBV7-2 and TRBJ2-1; possible D gene TRBD2, 6 bases. The V gene's germline CDR1 is SGHTA and CDR2 FQGNSA. This CDR3 has 15 residues. V lost 5 bases and J 7 bases, leaving 18 bases between the germline ends. The CDR3 loop is CASSQDGGPRNEQFF. DNA for the CDR3: TGTGCCAGCAGCCAGGACGGAGGGCCGAGAAATGAGCAGTTCTTC. The entire variable domain, with the rest obtained from reference TRBV7-2 and TRBJ2-1, is as follows: GAGVSQSPSNKVTEKGKDVELRCDPISGHTALYWYRQSLGQGLEFLIYFQGNSAPDKSGLPSDRFSAERTGGSVSTLTIQRTQQEDSAVYLCASSQDGGPRNEQFFGPGTRLTVL.

This sequence joins TRBV11-2 and TRBJ2-1; 7 bases agree with TRBD1. Germline-derived CDR1 and CDR2 are SGHAT and FQNNGV. V lost 10 bases and J lost 15; bases outside the gene matches: 15. The CDR3 covers 12 residues. CDR3 nucleotides: TGTGCCACCAGAGGGGGCCCGGGGACATTGTTCTTC. This sequence encodes CATRGGPGTLFF.

The table lists this clonotype with many counts. The chain recombines TRBV29-1 with TRBJ2-1; either TRBD1 or TRBD2 may supply D (5 bases each). Trimming took 2 bases from V and 14 from J, leaving 16 bases between them. Germline CDR1 and CDR2: SQVTM and ANQGSEA. CDR3 size: 12 residues. CDR3 coding DNA: TGCAGCGTTGAAACAGGAAGAGTGAGGGAGTTCTTC. Its protein product is CSVETGRVREFF.